A single sample is the source of the 26 T cell receptor beta chains below, sequenced in a study of cytomegalovirus exposure and HLA in healthy donors. Use of 60 Vbeta and 13 Jbeta primers characterized the PCR. Using immunoSEQ multiplex PCR, the repertoire was profiled, and TCRdb retains in-frame clones only, with some absent. The sample includes some 190,000 clones, 80% seen only once; the top ten take 1.3% to 1.5%. The source material was PBMCs. The receptor source for this set is a girl aged 10 to 17 in good health and CMV-seropositive.

The chain combines TRBV9 with TRBJ2-7, with a weak D call TRBD1 (5 bases). The V end was cut by 3 bases, the J end by 3 bases, with 7 bases between. The CDR3 contains 12 residues. Germline V lookup: CDR1 SGDLS, CDR2 YYNGEE. The DNA for the CDR3 is TGTGCCAGCAGCGCCGACAGCTACGAGCAGTACTTC. Protein: CASSADSYEQYF.

The V gene is TRBV29-1, the J gene TRBJ2-3; D is possibly TRBD1 (5 bases). CDR1 and CDR2 (germline): SQVTM, ANQGSEA. The CDR3 consists of 14 residues. V was trimmed by 8 bases and J by 2 bases, leaving 17 bases between them. The CDR3 region is CSLGLSSNTDTQYF. The CDR3 nucleotides read TGCAGCTTGGGGCTTAGTAGCAACACAGATACGCAGTATTTT.

The chain carries TRBV7-2 and TRBJ1-2; no definite D call. Trimming removed 3 bases from V and 7 bases from J, with 9 bases in between. The CDR3 is 12 residues long. Germline lookup yields CDR1 SGHTA and CDR2 FQGNSA. This CDR3 is CASSFRDGGYTF. The DNA for the CDR3 is TGTGCCAGCAGCTTCCGGGATGGTGGCTACACCTTC.

The CDR3 region is CASRSTRGYTF. In DNA, the CDR3 is TGTGCCAGCAGGAGTACGCGGGGCTACACCTTC. V gene TRBV27 combines with J gene TRBJ1-2; D uncertain. Germline values: CDR1 MNHEY, CDR2 SMNVEV (reference sequence). Trimming pared 6 bases from V and 8 bases from J, leaving 10 bases between. The length of the CDR3 is 11 residues.

The rearrangement uses TRBV6-5 and TRBJ1-2, with 8 bases lining up with TRBD1. Germline V CDR1 and CDR2: MNHEY, SVGAGI. V shed 7 bases and J 4 bases; nucleotides not matched to a gene: 11. This CDR3 contains 15 residues. This CDR3 reads CASIRGAGGLYGYTF. CDR3 bases: TGTGCCAGCATTCGGGGGGCAGGGGGCCTCTATGGCTACACCTTC.

The CDR3 sequence is CASSFPGPYEQYF. The CDR3, as DNA: TGTGCCAGCAGCTTCCCAGGCCCCTACGAGCAGTACTTC. The V and J genes are TRBV7-2 and TRBJ2-7; D unresolved. Germline V gene data show CDR1 as SGHTA and CDR2 as FQGNSA. The V end lost 3 bases, the J end lost 2 bases, and 8 bases lay between the germline ends. The CDR3 extends over 13 amino acids.

V and J are TRBV6-5 and TRBJ2-1; 8 bases fit TRBD2. V lost 0 bases and J lost 9; bases outside the gene matches: 7. The CDR3 length is 15 residues. Germline lookup yields CDR1 MNHEY and CDR2 SVGAGI. In nucleotides, the CDR3 is TGTGCCAGCAGTTACTCCGGGACTAGGGCAAGTGAGCAGTTCTTC. As protein: CASSYSGTRASEQFF.

Only a few counts were recorded for this clone. The rearrangement links TRBV5-5 to TRBJ2-7; 10 bases match TRBD2. Germline CDR1 and CDR2: SGHKS and YYEKEE (reference sequence). V dropped 3 bases and J dropped 2; count of bases not matched to a gene: 5. The CDR3 extends over 15 amino acids. Written as DNA, the CDR3 is TGTGCCAGCAGCTCCGGGACTAGCGCTACCTACGAGCAGTACTTC. This encodes CASSSGTSATYEQYF.

This chain uses TRBV2 with TRBJ2-2, with D tentatively TRBD1 (6 bases). There are 14 residues in the CDR3. Germline CDR1 SNHLY, CDR2 FYNNEI. V was trimmed by 7 bases and J by 5 bases, leaving 14 bases between them. The CDR3 protein is CASIAGVETGELFF. The CDR3, as DNA: TGTGCCAGCATCGCAGGGGTGGAGACCGGGGAGCTGTTTTTT.

This clone was counted only a few times. V and J are TRBV6-5 and TRBJ2-7; tentative D call: TRBD1 (5 bases). Germline values: CDR1 MNHEY, CDR2 SVGAGI. CDR3 length: 12 amino acids. The V and J ends lost 5 bases and 9 bases respectively, with 14 bases between them. This chain's CDR3 is CASSSPVQGQYF. The DNA of the CDR3 is TGTGCCAGCAGTAGCCCAGTCCAGGGGCAGTACTTC.

This clone was detected only once. The chain is built from TRBV18 and TRBJ2-7, with 7 bases lining up with TRBD1. After removal of 1 base from V and 3 bases from J, the junction contained 3 bases not matched to a gene. Per germline, CDR1 KGHSH and CDR2 LQKENI. The CDR3 runs to 14 residues. In DNA, the CDR3 is TGTGCCAGCTCACCACAGGGACAGTTCTACGAGCAGTACTTC. Its translation: CASSPQGQFYEQYF.

This chain joins TRBV30 and TRBJ1-3, with D perhaps TRBD1 (6 bases). The germline V gene encodes CDR1 GTSNPN and CDR2 SVGIG (reference sequence). The ends were cut back, 4 bases at V and 2 bases at J, with 12 bases in the middle. The CDR3 is 14 amino acids. This CDR3 reads CAWNRDATGNTIYF. CDR3 bases: TGTGCCTGGAACAGGGACGCTACTGGAAACACCATATATTTT.

The chain links TRBV7-6 to TRBJ2-7; D may be TRBD2 (6 bases). CDR3 length equals 15 residues. V was trimmed by 7 bases and J by 1 base, leaving 17 bases between them. Germline values: CDR1 SGHVS, CDR2 FNYEAQ. DNA for the CDR3: TGTGCCAGCACACCCGGGGGAGGAAAGTCCTACGAGCAGTACTTC. Translating it yields CASTPGGGKSYEQYF.

This clone was picked up a small number of times. This chain joins TRBV5-8 and TRBJ2-5; TRBD2 matches 9 bases. CDR1 and CDR2 from the germline V gene are SGHTS and YDEGEE. CDR3 length equals 15 residues. V lost 0 bases to trimming and J lost 5 bases; unmatched junction nucleotides: 5. CDR3 sequence (DNA): TGTGCCAGCAGCTTGGGGGGACTAGCAATCGAGACCCAGTACTTC. This translates into CASSLGGLAIETQYF.

The chain carries TRBV2 and TRBJ1-4; D unclear. V lost 8 bases, J lost 4 bases, and 8 bases lay in between. Germline CDR1 and CDR2: SNHLY and FYNNEI. The CDR3 consists of 12 residues. In DNA form, the CDR3 reads TGTGCCAGCGAACAAGTTAATGAAAAACTGTTTTTT. It is translated as CASEQVNEKLFF. The whole variable domain, filled in from reference TRBV2 and TRBJ1-4, reads EPEVTQTPSHQVTQMGQEVILRCVPISNHLYFYWYRQILGQKVEFLVSFYNNEISEKSEIFDDQFSVERPDGSNFTLKIRSTKLEDSAMYFCASEQVNEKLFFGSGTQLSVL.

This chain joins TRBV30 and TRBJ1-3; TRBD1 matches at 7 bases. The CDR3 length is 17 residues. Looked up from germline, CDR1 is GTSNPN and CDR2 is SVGIG (reference sequence). V lost 5 bases and J lost 0; bases outside the gene matches: 13. CDR3 nucleotide sequence: TGTGCCTGGTCCTCCCTCGGGCAGGGGGTCTCTGGAAACACCATATATTTT. It encodes CAWSSLGQGVSGNTIYF.

The J gene is TRBJ1-1, the V gene TRBV19; D is possibly TRBD1 (5 bases). The V gene lost 7 bases and the J gene lost 6 bases, with 18 bases spanning the gap. The CDR3 runs 14 residues. The germline V gene encodes CDR1 LNHDA and CDR2 SQIVND (reference sequence). In nucleotides, the CDR3 is TGTGCCAGTACCGGGTGGGGAGGGGTCCCTGAAGCTTTCTTT. Its protein is CASTGWGGVPEAFF.

V is TRBV9 and J is TRBJ2-1, with TRBD2 matching over 14 bases. Germline V lookup: CDR1 SGDLS, CDR2 YYNGEE. The CDR3 extends over 18 amino acids. Unmatched junction bases numbered 14, after V lost 4 bases and J lost 8 bases. For the CDR3, the DNA is TGTGCCAGCAGCTCCGATCTAGGGACTAGCGGGAGAGAATATGAGCAGTTCTTC. This codes for CASSSDLGTSGREYEQFF.

This clone was picked up a small number of times. V gene TRBV4-3 combines with J gene TRBJ2-5; 7 bases map to TRBD2. The CDR3 contains 16 residues. Looked up from germline, CDR1 is LGHNA and CDR2 is YSLEER. With 0 bases clipped from V and 2 bases from J, the junction kept 6 bases outside the gene matches. The chain's CDR3 is CASSQEPAGKQETQYF. DNA for the CDR3: TGCGCCAGCAGCCAAGAGCCAGCGGGGAAGCAAGAGACCCAGTACTTC.

V usage is TRBV2 and J usage is TRBJ2-1, with 8 bases that match TRBD2. Trimming took 6 bases from V and 4 from J; bases not matched to a gene: 2. This CDR3 is built from 13 residues. Germline loops: CDR1 SNHLY, CDR2 FYNNEI. CDR3 sequence reads: CASRLAEYNEQFF. CDR3 in DNA: TGTGCCAGCAGACTAGCGGAGTACAATGAGCAGTTCTTC.

V gene TRBV5-1 combines with J gene TRBJ1-4; D perhaps matches TRBD1 (5 bases). Trimming took 6 bases from V and 5 from J, leaving 14 bases between them. From germline, CDR1 is SGHRS and CDR2 YFSETQ. The CDR3 sequence is 14 residues long. This CDR3 is CASTTGQGNEKLFF. The CDR3 DNA reads as TGCGCCAGCACCACAGGTCAGGGAAATGAAAAACTGTTTTTT.

The rearrangement links TRBV6-6 to TRBJ1-5, with 8 bases that match TRBD1. The ends lost 2 bases at V and 5 bases at J; junction bases unmatched: 5. Germline V gene lookup returns CDR1 MNHNY and CDR2 SVGAGI (reference sequence). The CDR3 sequence is 15 residues long. The CDR3 protein is CASSYHGQGDQPQHF. CDR3 bases: TGTGCCAGCAGTTACCATGGACAGGGTGATCAGCCCCAGCATTTT.

The chain recombines TRBV30 with TRBJ1-1; no clear D. The CDR3 extends over 13 amino acids. Between the trimmed V and J ends, which lost 1 base and 2 bases, there was a span of 8 bases. The germline V gene has CDR1 GTSNPN and CDR2 SVGIG (reference sequence). This CDR3 is CAWSEGVNTEAFF. The CDR3 DNA reads TGTGCCTGGAGTGAGGGAGTAAACACTGAAGCTTTCTTT.

The V gene is TRBV6-5, the J gene TRBJ2-2; 7 positions agree with TRBD1. After removal of 5 bases from V and 10 bases from J, the junction contained 13 bases not matched to a gene. Germline assignment: CDR1 MNHEY and CDR2 SVGAGI. This CDR3 has 15 amino acids. In nucleotides, the CDR3 is TGTGCCAGCAGTCCGATTGGACAGGTCCCTCTGGAGCTGTTTTTT. It translates to CASSPIGQVPLELFF.

The rearrangement links TRBV7-6 to TRBJ2-5; 7 bases match TRBD2. Germline CDR1 is SGHVS and CDR2 is FNYEAQ. V was clipped by 2 bases and J by 5 bases; unmatched bases: 5. The CDR3 runs 14 residues. CDR3 bases: TGTGCCAGCAGCTTATGGGGGGGTGGGGAGACCCAGTACTTC. This gives the protein CASSLWGGGETQYF.

The chain employs TRBV11-3 and TRBJ2-3; no firm D call. The CDR3 runs 12 residues. Germline CDR1 and CDR2: SGHNT and YENEEA. The V end was cut by 4 bases, the J end by 0 bases, with 2 bases between. DNA of the CDR3: TGTGCCAGCAGCTCTAGCACAGATACGCAGTATTTT. It yields the protein CASSSSTDTQYF.